Here is one T cell receptor beta chain with its context. Its specificity is not known. The sample originates from a study of shared clonotypes between healthy human individuals. The V end was cut by 2 bases, the J end by 4 bases, with 9 bases between. Germline V gives CDR1 MNHNS, CDR2 SASEGT. CDR3 length equals 13 residues. Measured with immunoSEQ multiplex PCR; TCRdb has only the in-frame clones, and not every one. The sample gives approximately 720,000 clones, around 92% of which show up once; 24% is in the top ten. Study results and caveats: Only blood was sampled; tissue repertoires likely differ.

Naive CD8 cells, CD45RO-negative and positively selected for CCR7, excluded terminally differentiated effector memory CD45RA+ cells. The V and J genes are TRBV6-1 and TRBJ2-7; the D gene is possibly TRBD1 (5 bases). The TCR originated in a young man in good health. Sequences were obtained from naive CD8+ T cells sorted from blood. In DNA form, the CDR3 reads TGTGCCAGCAGTGAACCAGGGTTGTACGAGCAGTACTTC. Translation: CASSEPGLYEQYF.